The 27 T cell receptor beta chains given below trace back to one sample, sequenced in a study of blood T cell repertoires in COVID-19. The method was immunoSEQ multiplex PCR; TCRdb's version includes in-frame clones alone and lacks a portion of them. The sample holds 210,000 or so clones; 78% are singletons and the top ten take 2.5% to 3.5%. Sequencing input: peripheral blood. The receptors derive from an elderly woman with active or convalescent COVID-19.

V is TRBV9 and J is TRBJ1-6; 8 bases are a match to TRBD1. CDR3 size: 15 residues. CDR1 and CDR2 from the germline V gene are SGDLS and YYNGEE. J gave up 8 bases and V 4 bases, and 8 bases lay outside the gene matches. The CDR3 reads CASSTRTGWDSPLHF. The CDR3 DNA is TGTGCCAGCAGCACCCGGACAGGGTGGGATTCACCCCTCCACTTT. The full variable domain, completed using reference TRBV9 and TRBJ1-6, is DSGVTQTPKHLITATGQRVTLRCSPRSGDLSVYWYQQSLDQGLQFLIQYYNGEERAKGNILERFSAQQFPDLHSELNLSSLELGDSALYFCASSTRTGWDSPLHFGNGTRLTVT.

The CDR3 reads CASSLASGTYEQYF. The CDR3 DNA reads TGCGCCAGCAGCTTGGCTAGCGGAACCTACGAGCAGTACTTC. The chain uses TRBV5-1 and TRBJ2-7; 7 bases match TRBD2. The CDR3 runs 14 residues. Germline lookup yields CDR1 SGHRS and CDR2 YFSETQ. The J segment lost 2 bases and the V segment lost 0 bases, leaving 2 bases of the junction unmatched.

The J gene is TRBJ1-1, the V gene TRBV19; 7 nucleotides match TRBD1. Looked up from germline, CDR1 is LNHDA and CDR2 is SQIVND (reference sequence). The junction had 7 bases not matched to a gene; V was cut back by 1 base and J by 5 bases. This CDR3 is 15 amino acids long. The CDR3 region is CASSIGPGGETEAFF. The CDR3 DNA follows: TGTGCCAGTAGTATAGGTCCAGGGGGTGAAACTGAAGCTTTCTTT.

This clone was detected only once. The gene calls are TRBV27 and TRBJ2-7, with unresolved D. Germline V gene data show CDR1 as MNHEY and CDR2 as SMNVEV (reference sequence). The CDR3 spans 12 residues. The ends were cut back, 5 bases at V and 5 bases at J, with 10 bases in the middle. The CDR3 reads CASSSLRDEQYF. In nucleotides, the CDR3 is TGTGCCAGCAGTAGCCTCCGGGACGAGCAGTACTTC.

The chain combines TRBV7-8 with TRBJ2-1; 8 bases align to TRBD1. CDR3 length: 13 amino acids. V was clipped by 4 bases and J by 9 bases; unmatched bases: 5. The V gene's germline CDR1 is SGHVS and CDR2 FQNEAQ. The CDR3 is CASSWTGTGEQFF. The CDR3 DNA reads as TGTGCCAGCAGCTGGACAGGGACCGGTGAGCAGTTCTTC.

The CDR3 coding sequence is TGCGCCAGCAGCTCAAACAGGGGGTTTGATGGCGAGCAGTACTTC. Protein: CASSSNRGFDGEQYF. The chain joins TRBV5-1 to TRBJ2-7; TRBD1 agrees at 8 bases. The CDR3 runs 15 residues. The junction had 11 bases not matched to a gene; V was cut back by 3 bases and J by 6 bases. CDR1 is SGHRS and CDR2 is YFSETQ in the germline V gene. Based on the CDR3 plus reference TRBV5-1 and TRBJ2-7, the full variable domain is KAGVTQTPRYLIKTRGQQVTLSCSPISGHRSVSWYQQTPGQGLQFLFEYFSETQRNKGNFPGRFSGRQFSNSRSEMNVSTLELGDSALYLCASSSNRGFDGEQYFGPGTRLTVT.

The chain combines TRBV10-3 with TRBJ1-1; TRBD1 is a possible D gene (6 bases). Germline CDR1 is ENHRY and CDR2 is SYGVKD. The CDR3 consists of 12 residues. V was trimmed by 6 bases and J by 11 bases, leaving 16 bases between them. CDR3: CAISLGGGAAFF. The DNA of the CDR3 is TGTGCCATCAGCTTAGGAGGGGGGGCGGCTTTCTTT.

This clone was seen just once. The rearrangement uses TRBV20-1 and TRBJ1-3; D is possibly TRBD1 (6 bases). The CDR3 runs to 15 residues. Germline CDR1 reads DFQATT; CDR2 reads SNEGSKA (reference sequence). V lost 3 bases to trimming and J lost 0 bases, with 12 bases between them. The CDR3 is CSASLGTNSGNTIYF. CDR3 nucleotides: TGCAGTGCTAGTCTCGGGACAAACTCTGGAAACACCATATATTTT.

The CDR3 DNA follows: TGCGCCAGCAGCCGGGGACAGGGATCCTACAATGAGCAGTTCTTC. Translated: CASSRGQGSYNEQFF. V usage is TRBV4-1 and J usage is TRBJ2-1, with 9 bases lining up with TRBD1. Germline CDR1 and CDR2: MGHRA and YSYEKL. With 4 bases clipped from V and 1 base from J, the junction kept 2 bases outside the gene matches. This CDR3 region has 15 residues.

This clone was recorded once. The chain joins TRBV6-2 or TRBV6-3 to TRBJ2-7; a possible D gene is TRBD2 (6 bases). Trimming removed 3 bases at V and 3 bases at J, with 12 bases between. Germline V gene data show CDR1 as MNHEY and CDR2 as SVGEGT. The CDR3 runs 14 residues. In DNA form, the CDR3 reads TGTGCCAGCAGTTATTTCGCGGGATACTACGAGCAGTACTTC. Translated: CASSYFAGYYEQYF.

This chain links TRBV3-1 (or the pseudogene TRBV3-2) with TRBJ1-1; weak D call: TRBD1 (6 bases). This CDR3 has 13 amino acids. Germline CDR1 LGHDT, CDR2 YNNKEL (reference sequence). The V end lost 4 bases, the J end lost 5 bases, and 11 bases lay between the germline ends. In nucleotides, the CDR3 is TGTGCCAGCAGCCTAACAGGGCAAACTGAAGCTTTCTTT. Translated, it gives CASSLTGQTEAFF.

V is TRBV5-4 and J is TRBJ2-1, with 11 bases aligning to TRBD2. The CDR3 consists of 18 residues. With V trimmed by 6 bases and J by 3 bases, 14 bases remained unmatched. CDR1 and CDR2 from the germline V gene are SGHNT and YYREEE (reference sequence). CDR3 sequence reads: CASTQTQLAGAHYNEQFF. DNA for the CDR3: TGTGCCAGCACCCAAACTCAACTAGCGGGGGCCCACTACAATGAGCAGTTCTTC.

In its sample, this clone was seen a few times. This chain connects TRBV20-1 to TRBJ2-7; 10 bases match TRBD2. The CDR3 contains 15 residues. Germline assignment: CDR1 DFQATT and CDR2 SNEGSKA (reference sequence). V dropped 3 bases and J dropped 7; count of bases not matched to a gene: 12. Written as DNA, the CDR3 is TGCAGTGCTAGTGGTAGCGGGGGGCCTCTCAGGGAGCAGTACTTC. This sequence encodes CSASGSGGPLREQYF.

The chain employs TRBV9 and TRBJ2-4; a possible D gene is TRBD2 (6 bases). The germline V gene has CDR1 SGDLS and CDR2 YYNGEE. CDR3 length: 14 amino acids. V was shortened by 3 bases and J by 6 bases, with 13 bases between the two germline ends. Here the CDR3 DNA reads TGTGCCAGCAGCGGTACGGGGGTGGGAAACATTCAGTACTTC. This codes for CASSGTGVGNIQYF.

The chain carries TRBV19 and TRBJ1-5; D perhaps matches TRBD1 (5 bases). The V end lost 6 bases, the J end lost 3 bases, and 18 bases lay between the germline ends. The CDR3 consists of 16 residues. The V gene's germline CDR1 is LNHDA and CDR2 SQIVND (reference sequence). The CDR3: CASRPPPDTHNQPQHF. CDR3 DNA: TGTGCCAGTAGGCCCCCACCGGACACGCACAATCAGCCCCAGCATTTT.

This clone has only a few counts. The CDR3 reads CATSPVQGSHQPQHF. The CDR3 region has the DNA TGTGCCACCTCTCCGGTCCAGGGTTCGCATCAGCCCCAGCATTTT. The J gene is TRBJ1-5, the V gene TRBV19, with D tentatively TRBD1 (5 bases). Trimming cost V 10 bases and J 5 bases, with 21 bases left between them. The CDR3 length is 15 residues. From germline, CDR1 is LNHDA and CDR2 SQIVND (reference sequence).

This clone was recorded a few times. The chain uses TRBV5-6 and TRBJ2-2, with TRBD1 matching 11 bases. CDR1 SGHDT and CDR2 YYEEEE come from the germline V gene. CDR3 length equals 15 residues. J gave up 5 bases and V 4 bases, and 4 bases lay outside the gene matches. The CDR3 here is CASSRTGGDTGELFF. The CDR3, as DNA: TGTGCCAGCAGCCGGACAGGGGGCGATACCGGGGAGCTGTTTTTT. The full variable domain, in which reference TRBV5-6 and TRBJ2-2 provide the parts outside the CDR3, is DAGVTQSPTHLIKTRGQQVTLRCSPKSGHDTVSWYQQALGQGPQFIFQYYEEEERQRGNFPDRFSGHQFPNYSSELNVNALLLGDSALYLCASSRTGGDTGELFFGEGSRLTVL.

This sequence joins TRBV3-1 (or the pseudogene TRBV3-2) and TRBJ2-1; 10 nucleotides line up with TRBD2. Trimming removed 0 bases from V and 3 bases from J; junction bases left unmatched: 5. Germline CDR1 LGHDT, CDR2 YNNKEL (reference sequence). This CDR3 has 17 amino acids. CDR3 nucleotide sequence: TGTGCCAGCAGCCAAGATACAGCGGGGGGGCTCTACAATGAGCAGTTCTTC. It encodes CASSQDTAGGLYNEQFF.

This clone came up once. V and J are TRBV5-1 and TRBJ1-1; 7 bases agree with TRBD1. Germline V gene lookup returns CDR1 SGHRS and CDR2 YFSETQ. J was trimmed by 6 bases and V by 2 bases; bases with no gene match: 4. The CDR3 contains 13 residues. In nucleotides, the CDR3 is TGCGCCAGCAGCTTAGACAGGGTCGCTGAAGCTTTCTTT. It is translated as CASSLDRVAEAFF.

This clone was recorded once. The genes are TRBV6-5 and TRBJ2-7; 9 bases are a match to TRBD1. With 6 bases clipped from V and 3 bases from J, the junction kept 6 bases outside the gene matches. The CDR3 has 14 residues. Germline loops: CDR1 MNHEY, CDR2 SVGAGI. The CDR3: CASRTGQGYYEQYF. The CDR3, as DNA: TGTGCCAGCAGGACGGGACAGGGCTACTACGAGCAGTACTTC.

This sequence joins TRBV28 and TRBJ2-3; D is unclear. Looked up from germline, CDR1 is MDHEN and CDR2 is SYDVKM. CDR3 length: 11 residues. V was trimmed by 6 bases and J by 5 bases, leaving 6 bases between them. In DNA form, the CDR3 reads TGTGCCAGCAGCCTTAGAGATACGCAGTATTTT. This codes for CASSLRDTQYF.

This sequence joins TRBV19 and TRBJ1-2; the match to TRBD1 covers 11 bases. Per the germline V gene, CDR1 is LNHDA and CDR2 is SQIVND (reference sequence). The length of the CDR3 is 15 residues. V was clipped by 5 bases and J by 4 bases; unmatched bases: 6. CDR3 amino acids: CASSARTGGGYGYTF. The CDR3 DNA reads TGTGCCAGTAGTGCGAGGACAGGGGGCGGCTATGGCTACACCTTC. Combining the CDR3 with reference TRBV19 and TRBJ1-2 gives the whole variable domain DGGITQSPKYLFRKEGQNVTLSCEQNLNHDAMYWYRQDPGQGLRLIYYSQIVNDFQKGDIAEGYSVSREKKESFPLTVTSAQKNPTAFYLCASSARTGGGYGYTFGSGTRLTVV.

This clone has a single count. V gene TRBV27 combines with J gene TRBJ1-1, with a possible D match to TRBD1 (5 bases). The ends were cut back, 5 bases at V and 4 bases at J, with 11 bases in the middle. CDR1 and CDR2 (germline): MNHEY, SMNVEV (reference sequence). The CDR3 is 13 amino acids. CDR3 coding DNA: TGTGCCAGCAGTCGCAAGCAGGGCACTGAAGCTTTCTTT. Translating gives CASSRKQGTEAFF.

This chain links TRBV19 with TRBJ1-2; D is ambiguous. This CDR3 has 13 amino acids. From germline, CDR1 is LNHDA and CDR2 SQIVND (reference sequence). V lost 6 bases to trimming and J lost 0 bases, with 8 bases between them. CDR3 in DNA: TGTGCCAGTAGCCGAGGTCCTAACTATGGCTACACCTTC. Its protein is CASSRGPNYGYTF.

This clone appeared once. This chain links TRBV9 with TRBJ1-3, with 7 bases that match TRBD1. Germline CDR1 reads SGDLS; CDR2 reads YYNGEE. The CDR3 is 14 amino acids. After removal of 3 bases from V and 2 bases from J, the junction contained 2 bases not matched to a gene. In DNA form, the CDR3 reads TGTGCCAGCAGCGAGGGGACAGCTGGAAACACCATATATTTT. Amino acids: CASSEGTAGNTIYF.

The chain employs TRBV7-7 and TRBJ1-4; 7 bases are a match to TRBD1. Germline loops: CDR1 SSHAT, CDR2 FNYEAQ (reference sequence). This CDR3 region has 16 residues. The V segment lost 4 bases and the J segment 11 bases; nucleotides outside the gene matches: 16. The CDR3 protein is CASSCQGQKRSFKLFF. The CDR3 DNA follows: TGTGCCAGCAGCTGTCAGGGACAGAAGCGTTCCTTTAAACTGTTTTTT.

This chain uses TRBV6-1 with TRBJ1-5; D gene uncertain. Germline V lookup: CDR1 MNHNS, CDR2 SASEGT. Deletions cut 5 bases from V and 6 bases from J, with 5 bases between. The CDR3 spans 11 residues. The CDR3 loop is CASSTSQPQHF. The CDR3 DNA follows: TGTGCCAGCAGTACCAGTCAGCCCCAGCATTTT.